These 11 T cell receptor beta chains were all obtained from the same sample, sequenced in a study of T cells in Graves' hyperthyroidism and ophthalmopathy. The CDR3 regions of TCR beta were amplified from RNA transcripts. Initially, a first-round RT-PCR of the TCR CDR3 employed the HTBI primer set. Via MiXCR, TCRdb re-called the multiplex PCR reads, giving one row per CDR3 protein. The sample carries hundreds of thousands of distinct CDR3 sequences, roughly 15% recorded once. The sequenced material came from blood. These receptor sequences come from a woman between 40 and 55 years old with Graves' ophthalmopathy.

This sequence joins TRBV7-3 and TRBJ2-1; a weak D match, TRBD1 (5 bases). V lost 1 base to trimming and J lost 7 bases, with 14 bases between them. CDR1 is SGHTA and CDR2 is FQGTGA in the germline V gene. The CDR3 consists of 15 residues. The CDR3, as DNA: TGTGCCAGCAGCTTAAAGTCAGGGCTAAGGAATGAGCAGTTCTTC. Translated, it gives CASSLKSGLRNEQFF.

There are many counts of this clonotype. The chain has TRBV28 and TRBJ2-5; TRBD1 might be the D (6 bases). The CDR3 consists of 13 residues. V lost 6 bases to trimming and J lost 6 bases, with 14 bases between them. The germline CDR1 and CDR2 sequences are MDHEN and SYDVKM. The CDR3 nucleotides read TGTGCCAGCAGGGAACAGGGTCTCCAGACCCAGTACTTC. This sequence encodes CASREQGLQTQYF. Together with reference TRBV28 and TRBJ2-5, the CDR3 gives the full variable domain: DVKVTQSSRYLVKRTGEKVFLECVQDMDHENMFWYRQDPGLGLRLIYFSYDVKMKEKGDIPEGYSVSREKKERFSLILESASTNQTSMYLCASREQGLQTQYFGPGTRLLVL.

This clonotype occurred once. This chain joins TRBV30 and TRBJ2-5; D possibly corresponds to TRBD1 (5 bases). CDR1 is GTSNPN, CDR2 SVGIG, per germline (reference sequence). The V end lost 2 bases, the J end lost 2 bases, and 15 bases lay between the germline ends. The CDR3 spans 15 residues. In DNA form, the CDR3 reads TGTGCCTGGAGTTGGGGCCAGGGTGAGCAAGAGACCCAGTACTTC. Residues: CAWSWGQGEQETQYF.

This clonotype was detected many times. The chain carries TRBV6-5 and TRBJ2-5; the D gene is possibly TRBD2 (6 bases). Germline CDR1 is MNHEY and CDR2 is SVGAGI. With 0 bases removed from V and 4 bases from J, the gap between germline ends came to 12 bases. The CDR3 totals 15 residues. In DNA form, the CDR3 reads TGTGCCAGCAGTTACTCGCTTTCCGGGGGAGAGACCCAGTACTTC. Translated: CASSYSLSGGETQYF.

Ten or more counts support this clonotype. The chain combines TRBV12-3 or TRBV12-4 with TRBJ1-2, with D tentatively TRBD1 (5 bases). V lost 3 bases to trimming and J lost 5 bases, with 13 bases between them. CDR3 length equals 14 residues. CDR3 nucleotides: TGTGCCAGCAGTTTTGGGACCCAGAAGTATGGCTACACCTTC. Translated, it gives CASSFGTQKYGYTF.

This clonotype was seen a handful of times. J is TRBJ2-5 and V is TRBV6-5; 14 nucleotides match TRBD2. This CDR3 region has 16 residues. Losses at the gene ends were 4 bases for V and 5 bases for J; bases not matched to a gene: 6. Germline values: CDR1 MNHEY, CDR2 SVGAGI. The CDR3 DNA is TGTGCCAGCAGTTTTAGACTAGCGGGAGGGAAGGAGACCCAGTACTTC. It specifies CASSFRLAGGKETQYF.

Ten or more counts support this clonotype. This chain uses TRBV7-3 with TRBJ1-3; D perhaps matches TRBD1 (6 bases). V was cut by 1 base and J by 0 bases, with 10 bases left in between. This CDR3 spans 16 amino acids. The germline V gene has CDR1 SGHTA and CDR2 FQGTGA. The CDR3 spells CASSLRTASSGNTIYF. Here the CDR3 DNA reads TGTGCCAGCAGCTTAAGGACAGCCTCCTCTGGAAACACCATATATTTT. The full variable domain, in which reference TRBV7-3 and TRBJ1-3 provide the parts outside the CDR3, is GAGVSQTPSNKVTEKGKYVELRCDPISGHTALYWYRQSLGQGPEFLIYFQGTGAADDSGLPNDRFFAVRPEGSVSTLKIQRTERGDSAVYLCASSLRTASSGNTIYFGEGSWLTVV.

This clonotype has at least ten counts. The DNA of the CDR3 is TGTGCCAGCAGCCACCTCCGGGACCCCAGGGCCTACGAGCAGTACTTC. Amino acids: CASSHLRDPRAYEQYF. This rearrangement joins TRBV7-8 to TRBJ2-7; tentatively, D is TRBD1 or TRBD2 (5 bases each). CDR1 is SGHVS and CDR2 is FQNEAQ in the germline V gene. Trimming left V 5 bases short and J 2 bases short, with 19 bases between. The CDR3 consists of 16 residues.

The chain uses TRBV11-2 and TRBJ2-2; 11 bases agree with TRBD1. The germline gives CDR1 SGHAT, CDR2 FQNNGV. The ends lost 4 bases at V and 5 bases at J; junction bases unmatched: 9. The CDR3 length is 17 residues. CDR3 sequence: CASSSYFRDRGTGELFF. The CDR3 DNA is TGTGCCAGCAGCTCCTACTTCCGGGACAGGGGGACCGGGGAGCTGTTTTTT.

The table lists this clonotype with many counts. The CDR3 is CSARPSGRGLYQETQYF. The CDR3 nucleotides are TGCAGTGCTAGGCCTAGCGGGAGGGGGTTGTACCAAGAGACCCAGTACTTC. The rearrangement links TRBV20-1 to TRBJ2-5; TRBD2 matches 12 bases. There are 17 residues in the CDR3. The V and J ends lost 3 bases and 0 bases, in that order; junction bases with no gene match: 8. Looked up from germline, CDR1 is DFQATT and CDR2 is SNEGSKA (reference sequence).

V gene TRBV6-5 combines with J gene TRBJ2-5, with D unclear. This CDR3 is 14 amino acids long. Germline loops: CDR1 MNHEY, CDR2 SVGAGI. V was clipped by 4 bases and J by 5 bases, with 14 bases between them. CDR3 loop: CASSSSQLGETQYF. The CDR3 coding sequence is TGTGCCAGCAGTTCATCACAGCTAGGGGAGACCCAGTACTTC.